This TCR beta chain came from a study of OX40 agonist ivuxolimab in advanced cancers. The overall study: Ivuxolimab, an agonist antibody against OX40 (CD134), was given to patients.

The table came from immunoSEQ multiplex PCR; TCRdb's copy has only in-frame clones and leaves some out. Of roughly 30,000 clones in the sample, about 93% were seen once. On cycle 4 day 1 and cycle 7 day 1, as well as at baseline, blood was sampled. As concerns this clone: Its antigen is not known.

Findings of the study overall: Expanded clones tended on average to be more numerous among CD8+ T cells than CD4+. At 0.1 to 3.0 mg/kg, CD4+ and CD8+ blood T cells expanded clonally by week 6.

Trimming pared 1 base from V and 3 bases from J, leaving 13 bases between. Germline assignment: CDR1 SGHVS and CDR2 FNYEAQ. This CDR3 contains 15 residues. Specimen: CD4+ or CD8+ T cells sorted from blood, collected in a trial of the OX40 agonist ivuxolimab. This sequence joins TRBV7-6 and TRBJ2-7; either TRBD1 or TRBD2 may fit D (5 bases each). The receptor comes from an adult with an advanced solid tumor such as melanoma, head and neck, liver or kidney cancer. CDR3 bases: TGTGCCAGCAGCTTAGGGGGACCAGGCGGCTACGAGCAGTACTTC. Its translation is CASSLGGPGGYEQYF.